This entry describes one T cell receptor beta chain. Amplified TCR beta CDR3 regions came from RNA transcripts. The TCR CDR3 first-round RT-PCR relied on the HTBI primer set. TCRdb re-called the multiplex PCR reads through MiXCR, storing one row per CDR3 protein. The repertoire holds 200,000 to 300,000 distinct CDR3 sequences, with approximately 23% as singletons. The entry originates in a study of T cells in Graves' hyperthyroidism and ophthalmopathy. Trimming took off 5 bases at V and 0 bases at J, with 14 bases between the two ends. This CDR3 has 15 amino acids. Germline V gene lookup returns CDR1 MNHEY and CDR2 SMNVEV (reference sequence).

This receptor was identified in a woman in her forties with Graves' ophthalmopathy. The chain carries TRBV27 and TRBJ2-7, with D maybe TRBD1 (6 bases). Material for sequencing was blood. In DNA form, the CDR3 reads TGTGCCAGCAGTCTAACAGGGATGTTCTCCTACGAGCAGTACTTC. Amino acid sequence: CASSLTGMFSYEQYF.